Below, one T cell receptor (beta chain) is given with its context. The antigen is unknown. Healthy donors had no documented immune events, such as infections, while sampled. Here immunoSEQ multiplex PCR was the method, and the copy in TCRdb shows in-frame clones only, minus some. The sample records around 60,000 clones, about 85% being singletons. This entry is derived from a study of identifying expanded T cells in peripheral blood. Study findings and constraints: Two-week clone count variance significantly increased as total template count grew. Approximately 1.1 clones differed between technical replicates, versus about 15 and 19 over time.

CDR3 size: 13 residues. Germline CDR1 is MNHNS and CDR2 is SASEGT. This sequence joins TRBV6-1 and TRBJ1-1; D is unresolved. The sample comprised blood. The TCR was taken from a person between 18 and 69 years old in good health. The CDR3 reads CGTRAWTNTEAFF. For the CDR3, the DNA is TGTGGCACGAGGGCGTGGACGAACACTGAAGCTTTCTTT.